The T cell receptor (beta chain) described here comes from a study of T cells in Graves' hyperthyroidism and ophthalmopathy. Concerning this clonotype: Its antigen is undetermined.

Trimming pared 4 bases from V and 0 bases from J, leaving 10 bases between. In germline, CDR1 is SQVTM, CDR2 ANQGSEA. The CDR3 consists of 14 residues. Researchers amplified the TCR beta CDR3 regions from RNA transcripts. With the HTBI primer set, the TCR CDR3 went through a first round of RT-PCR. Using its own MiXCR run on the multiplex PCR reads, TCRdb lists one record per CDR3 protein. The repertoire holds around 540,000 distinct CDR3 sequences, around 42% seen once, with about 8.2% in the top ten. Lactation, pregnancy, other autoimmune disease or uncontrolled infection excluded patients. On the basis of clinical symptoms, serum thyroxine and TRAb, thyroid ultrasound and orbital computed tomography, diagnoses were made. Broader study findings: Through a model of 13 V-J features, ophthalmopathy was separated from stable hyperthyroidism. Also found in blood were most expanded thyroid clonotypes above 0.001.

Sequencing was done on a sample of peripheral blood or thyroid tissue (not recorded which). The chain employs TRBV29-1 and TRBJ1-3; possibly TRBD1 for D (5 bases). This sequence was found in a woman aged 18-30 years with Graves' hyperthyroidism. DNA of the CDR3: TGCAGCGTTGGCAGGGATACCTCTGGAAACACCATATATTTT. As protein: CSVGRDTSGNTIYF.